The next 24 T cell receptor beta chains were all read from a single sample in a study of CD8 T cells in ankylosing spondylitis (dated by TCRdb to between 2016 and 2019). Overall study results and their limits: Blood from ankylosing spondylitis patients appeared to be characterized by a TCR beta motif composed of several highly homologous amino acid variants.

Antigens of these TCRs are unknown. The library was built by means of 5' RACE. Sequencer: Illumina HiSeq 2500. In TCRdb, the public reads were trimmed at Q25 with fastp and aligned with MiXCR, with productive beta chains retained. Rows with a matching CDR3 protein are joined into one entry that keeps the most common DNA and genes. The sample table shows about 340,000 distinct CDR3 sequences, and approximately 8% are seen once. The ten largest make up 13% to 15% of the sample. Sequenced sample: blood, either unsorted or a sorted T cell fraction (not recorded which). These receptor sequences come from a male donor with ankylosing spondylitis.

This clonotype was observed a handful of times. The rearrangement uses TRBV4-1 and TRBJ2-1, with D unresolved. V lost 0 bases and J 2 bases, leaving 8 bases between the germline ends. The CDR3 covers 15 residues. CDR1 is MGHRA, CDR2 YSYEKL, per germline. The CDR3 protein is CASSQEEQPYNEQFF. The CDR3 nucleotides are TGCGCCAGCAGCCAAGAGGAACAGCCCTACAATGAGCAGTTCTTC.

This clonotype was recorded many times. The rearrangement uses TRBV7-8 and TRBJ2-1, with 11 bases lining up with TRBD2. The ends lost 5 bases at V and 6 bases at J; junction bases unmatched: 9. Germline CDR1 reads SGHVS; CDR2 reads FQNEAQ. CDR3 size: 16 residues. The chain's CDR3 is CASSTRLAGHSNEQFF. CDR3 nucleotides: TGTGCCAGCAGCACGAGACTAGCGGGACATTCCAATGAGCAGTTCTTC.

The rearrangement joins TRBV20-1 to TRBJ2-7; TRBD2 agrees at 11 bases. V lost 1 base, J lost 3 bases, and 20 bases stayed unmatched. Looked up from germline, CDR1 is DFQATT and CDR2 is SNEGSKA (reference sequence). CDR3 size: 20 residues. The CDR3 DNA is TGCAGTGCTAGAGTCGGCCCCGGACAGTTCCTAGCGGGAGGTATCTACGAGCAGTACTTC. This gives the protein CSARVGPGQFLAGGIYEQYF.

This clonotype appeared many times. J is TRBJ2-1 and V is TRBV24-1; D remains ambiguous. The CDR3 loop spans 17 amino acids. V lost 1 base to trimming and J lost 0 bases, with 12 bases between them. The V gene's germline CDR1 is KGHDR and CDR2 SFDVKD. As DNA, the CDR3 is TGTGCCACCAGTGATTTCAGACACCCCTACTCCTACAATGAGCAGTTCTTC. Translating gives CATSDFRHPYSYNEQFF.

This sequence joins TRBV9 and TRBJ2-1, with D unclear. This CDR3 is built from 12 residues. Germline lookup yields CDR1 SGDLS and CDR2 YYNGEE. Trimming left V 1 base short and J 5 bases short, with 4 bases between. The DNA for the CDR3 is TGTGCCAGCAGCGTAACACACAATGAGCAGTTCTTC. This translates into CASSVTHNEQFF.

This clonotype occurred a few times. The V gene is TRBV4-1, the J gene TRBJ2-5; no clear D. CDR1 and CDR2 (germline): MGHRA, YSYEKL. The CDR3 sequence is 13 residues long. V was trimmed by 1 base and J by 5 bases, leaving 8 bases between them. Here the CDR3 DNA reads TGCGCCAGCAGCCAAGTCCCGGCGGAGACCCAGTACTTC. This gives the protein CASSQVPAETQYF.

The chain recombines TRBV19 with TRBJ2-7; weak D call: TRBD2 (5 bases). Germline V gene data show CDR1 as LNHDA and CDR2 as SQIVND (reference sequence). V was pared by 8 bases and J by 4 bases, with 9 bases between. The CDR3 length is 11 residues. The CDR3 sequence: CASAGYYEQYF. CDR3 nucleotide sequence: TGTGCCAGTGCGGGTTATTACGAGCAGTACTTC.

The chain combines TRBV28 with TRBJ2-7; no definite D call. Deletions cut 8 bases from V and 4 bases from J, with 9 bases between. CDR3 length equals 11 residues. Germline CDR1 MDHEN, CDR2 SYDVKM. As DNA, the CDR3 is TGTGCCAGCGCCTGGGCTTACGAGCAGTACTTC. Translating it yields CASAWAYEQYF.

This clonotype appeared a few times. The rearrangement uses TRBV6-1 and TRBJ1-4; D may be TRBD1 (6 bases). The CDR3 is 15 amino acids. Per germline, CDR1 MNHNS and CDR2 SASEGT. V shed 7 bases and J shed 5 bases, with 17 bases lying between them. The DNA for the CDR3 is TGTGCCAGCATCCGGGAAGGGGGGGGGAATGAAAAACTGTTTTTT. It encodes CASIREGGGNEKLFF.

This clonotype was counted between two and nine times. The gene calls are TRBV20-1 and TRBJ2-7; TRBD2 matches at 9 bases. Germline V gives CDR1 DFQATT, CDR2 SNEGSKA (reference sequence). V was clipped by 1 base and J by 5 bases; unmatched bases: 12. This CDR3 comprises 16 residues. DNA of the CDR3: TGCAGTGCTAGAGTCGATTTGGCGGGAGGGCCCAACGAGCAGTACTTC. Translation gives CSARVDLAGGPNEQYF.

The chain couples TRBV12-3 or TRBV12-4 to TRBJ1-1; D not resolved. Trimming removed 5 bases from V and 0 bases from J, with 13 bases in between. The CDR3 has 15 residues. As DNA, the CDR3 is TGTGCCAGCAGTCCTCACGCTGAAATGAACACTGAAGCTTTCTTT. It yields the protein CASSPHAEMNTEAFF.

The chain couples TRBV6-5 to TRBJ2-7, with no clear D. The CDR3 sequence is 12 residues long. CDR1 and CDR2 (germline): MNHEY, SVGAGI. The germline V and J ends were trimmed by 6 bases and 6 bases, with 12 bases remaining between them. The CDR3 spells CASRTAEFEQYF. CDR3 in DNA: TGTGCCAGCAGGACCGCAGAGTTCGAGCAGTACTTC.

This clonotype appeared a few times. The chain employs TRBV7-3 and TRBJ2-2; 10 bases match TRBD2. The CDR3 consists of 15 residues. J was trimmed by 6 bases and V by 4 bases; bases with no gene match: 5. The germline V gene has CDR1 SGHTA and CDR2 FQGTGA. DNA for the CDR3: TGTGCCAGCAGCTCCGGGACTAGCGCCCCCGGGGAGCTGTTTTTT. Translation: CASSSGTSAPGELFF.

A few counts support this clonotype. The chain combines TRBV28 with TRBJ2-2; D not resolved. The V end lost 6 bases, the J end lost 2 bases, and 7 bases lay between the germline ends. The V gene's germline CDR1 is MDHEN and CDR2 SYDVKM. The CDR3 spans 13 residues. The CDR3 bases are TGTGCCAGCAGACACCCAAACACCGGGGAGCTGTTTTTT. Encoded protein: CASRHPNTGELFF.

The J gene is TRBJ2-1, the V gene TRBV9; D call uncertain. The CDR3 extends over 15 amino acids. The V gene's germline CDR1 is SGDLS and CDR2 YYNGEE. V lost 6 bases to trimming and J lost 4 bases, with 17 bases between them. The CDR3 nucleotides are TGTGCCAGCAACCCTTTCCCGGGCCAATACAATGAGCAGTTCTTC. This codes for CASNPFPGQYNEQFF.

V gene TRBV20-1 combines with J gene TRBJ2-5; the D gene is possibly TRBD1 (6 bases). V lost 6 bases and J 5 bases, leaving 13 bases between the germline ends. Germline V gene lookup returns CDR1 DFQATT and CDR2 SNEGSKA (reference sequence). The CDR3 is 12 amino acids. In DNA form, the CDR3 reads TGCAGTGCGCATCAGGGGACCGAGACCCAGTACTTC. Protein sequence: CSAHQGTETQYF.

In this sample, this clonotype turned up a few times. This chain joins TRBV7-9 and TRBJ1-2, with no clear D. Trimming pared 4 bases from V and 8 bases from J, leaving 8 bases between. Germline CDR1 is SEHNR and CDR2 is FQNEAQ (reference sequence). The CDR3 sequence is 11 residues long. CDR3 protein: CASSYDIGYTF. The CDR3 DNA reads TGTGCCAGCAGCTACGACATAGGCTACACCTTC.

This clonotype was seen many times. The rearrangement uses TRBV15 and TRBJ2-7; 9 bases match TRBD1. Unmatched junction bases numbered 10, after V lost 5 bases and J lost 5 bases. Germline CDR1 reads LNHNV; CDR2 reads YYDKDF (reference sequence). The CDR3 length is 15 residues. CDR3: CATSPLTGGFDEQYF. DNA for the CDR3: TGTGCCACCAGCCCCCTTACAGGGGGCTTCGACGAGCAGTACTTC.

V is TRBV5-5 and J is TRBJ1-5, with 7 bases that match TRBD1. V shed 0 bases, J shed 0 bases, and the junction held 9 bases outside the gene matches. This CDR3 spans 18 amino acids. CDR1 SGHKS and CDR2 YYEKEE come from the germline V gene (reference sequence). CDR3 nucleotides: TGTGCCAGCAGCTTGGCCGAGGGGGCCAGTTATAGCAATCAGCCCCAGCATTTT. It specifies CASSLAEGASYSNQPQHF.

This clonotype was detected ten times or more. This chain connects TRBV20-1 to TRBJ2-3; tentatively, D is TRBD2 (5 bases). Germline CDR1 is DFQATT and CDR2 is SNEGSKA (reference sequence). V dropped 6 bases and J dropped 0 bases, with 16 bases sitting between them. There are 15 residues in the CDR3. Here the CDR3 reads CSATFSASSTDTQYF. CDR3 DNA sequence: TGCAGTGCAACTTTTAGCGCCTCTAGCACAGATACGCAGTATTTT.

The chain employs TRBV3-1 and TRBJ1-2; perhaps TRBD1 as D (5 bases). The CDR3 is 13 residues long. Germline V CDR1 and CDR2: LGHDT, YNNKEL (reference sequence). Trimming shortened V by 1 base and J by 10 bases, and 13 bases separated the two germline ends. CDR3 nucleotide sequence: TGTGCCAGCAGCCAAGGGGGCCAATTGGTCTACACCTTC. This gives the protein CASSQGGQLVYTF.

This clonotype turned up a few times. The genes are TRBV12-3 or TRBV12-4 and TRBJ1-5; D uncertain. This CDR3 region has 16 residues. V was cut by 3 bases and J by 0 bases, with 12 bases left in between. Written as DNA, the CDR3 is TGTGCCAGCAGTTTTCGTGGGGATTATAGCAATCAGCCCCAGCATTTT. Its translation is CASSFRGDYSNQPQHF.

This clonotype was seen many times. The gene calls are TRBV5-1 and TRBJ1-1; D gene uncertain. In germline, CDR1 is SGHRS, CDR2 YFSETQ. The CDR3 is 15 residues long. V was clipped by 0 bases and J by 0 bases, with 9 bases between them. CDR3 bases: TGCGCCAGCAGCTTGGCTGGGAACATGAACACTGAAGCTTTCTTT. Amino acids: CASSLAGNMNTEAFF.

This clonotype was counted at least ten times. This chain links TRBV7-9 with TRBJ2-7; D assignment may be TRBD1 or TRBD2 (5 bases each). Trimming pared 1 base from V and 2 bases from J, leaving 9 bases between. Per germline, CDR1 SEHNR and CDR2 FQNEAQ (reference sequence). This CDR3 is 14 amino acids long. The CDR3 loop is CASSLGGITYEQYF. Here the CDR3 DNA reads TGTGCCAGCAGCTTAGGGGGGATAACCTACGAGCAGTACTTC.